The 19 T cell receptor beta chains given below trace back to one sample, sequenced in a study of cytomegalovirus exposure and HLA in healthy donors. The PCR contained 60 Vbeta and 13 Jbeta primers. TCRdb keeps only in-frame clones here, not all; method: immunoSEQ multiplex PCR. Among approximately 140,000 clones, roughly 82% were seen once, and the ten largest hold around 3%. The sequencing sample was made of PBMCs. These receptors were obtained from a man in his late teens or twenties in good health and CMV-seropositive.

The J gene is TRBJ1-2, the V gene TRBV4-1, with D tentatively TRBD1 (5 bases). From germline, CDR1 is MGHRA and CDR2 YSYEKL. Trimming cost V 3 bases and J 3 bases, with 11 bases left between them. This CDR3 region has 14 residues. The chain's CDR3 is CASSHDGGDYGYTF. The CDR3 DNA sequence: TGCGCCAGCAGCCACGATGGGGGGGACTATGGCTACACCTTC.

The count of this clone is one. As DNA, the CDR3 is TGTGCCAGCAGTTTAATTTTAGGAGGGGACCACGAGCAGTACTTC. Amino acids: CASSLILGGDHEQYF. V usage is TRBV27 and J usage is TRBJ2-7, with a weak D call TRBD2 (6 bases). V was cut by 2 bases and J by 5 bases, with 16 bases left in between. Germline-derived CDR1 and CDR2 are MNHEY and SMNVEV (reference sequence). This CDR3 comprises 15 residues.

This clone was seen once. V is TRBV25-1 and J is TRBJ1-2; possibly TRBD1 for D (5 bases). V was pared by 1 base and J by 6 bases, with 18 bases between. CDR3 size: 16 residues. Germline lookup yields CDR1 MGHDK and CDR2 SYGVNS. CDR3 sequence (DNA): TGTGCCAGCAGTGAATCTCCGGCCCCTGGGGCTGATGGCTACACCTTC. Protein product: CASSESPAPGADGYTF.

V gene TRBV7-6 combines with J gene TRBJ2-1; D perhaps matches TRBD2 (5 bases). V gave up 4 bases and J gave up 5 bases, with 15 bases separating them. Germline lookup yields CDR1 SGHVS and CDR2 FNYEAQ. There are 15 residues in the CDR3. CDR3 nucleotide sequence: TGTGCCAGCAGCTCACTCCCAGCGGCCAACAATGAGCAGTTCTTC. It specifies CASSSLPAANNEQFF. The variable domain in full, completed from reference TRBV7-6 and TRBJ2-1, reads GAGVSQSPRYKVTKRGQDVALRCDPISGHVSLYWYRQALGQGPEFLTYFNYEAQQDKSGLPNDRFSAERPEGSISTLTIQRTEQRDSAMYRCASSSLPAANNEQFFGPGTRLTVL.

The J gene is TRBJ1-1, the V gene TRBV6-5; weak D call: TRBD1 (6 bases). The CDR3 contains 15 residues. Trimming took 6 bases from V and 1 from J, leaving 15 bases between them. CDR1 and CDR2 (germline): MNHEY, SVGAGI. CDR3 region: CASRGDPGQNTEAFF. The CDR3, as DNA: TGTGCCAGCAGAGGCGATCCGGGACAGAACACTGAAGCTTTCTTT.

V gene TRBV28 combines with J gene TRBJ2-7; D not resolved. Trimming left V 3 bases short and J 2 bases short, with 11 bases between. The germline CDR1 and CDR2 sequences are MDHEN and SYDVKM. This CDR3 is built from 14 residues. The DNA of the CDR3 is TGTGCCAGCAGTTTGGAACTACTTCCCTACGAGCAGTACTTC. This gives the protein CASSLELLPYEQYF.

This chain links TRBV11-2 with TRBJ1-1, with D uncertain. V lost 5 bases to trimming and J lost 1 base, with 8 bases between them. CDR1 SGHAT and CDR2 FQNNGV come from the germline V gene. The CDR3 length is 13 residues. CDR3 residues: CASSPRGNTEAFF. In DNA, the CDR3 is TGTGCCAGCAGCCCCCGAGGGAACACTGAAGCTTTCTTT.

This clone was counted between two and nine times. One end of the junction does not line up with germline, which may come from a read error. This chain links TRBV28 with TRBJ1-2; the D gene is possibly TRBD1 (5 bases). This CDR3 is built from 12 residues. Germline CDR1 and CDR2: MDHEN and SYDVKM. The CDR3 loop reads CASVDSNYGYPF. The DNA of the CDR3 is TGTGCCAGCGTCGACAGTAACTATGGCTACCCCTTC.

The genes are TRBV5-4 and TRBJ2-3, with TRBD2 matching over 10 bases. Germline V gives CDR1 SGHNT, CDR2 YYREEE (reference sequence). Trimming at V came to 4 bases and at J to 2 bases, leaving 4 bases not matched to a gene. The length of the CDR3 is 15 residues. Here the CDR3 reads CASSRTSGATDTQYF. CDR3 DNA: TGTGCCAGCAGCCGAACTAGCGGGGCCACAGATACGCAGTATTTT.

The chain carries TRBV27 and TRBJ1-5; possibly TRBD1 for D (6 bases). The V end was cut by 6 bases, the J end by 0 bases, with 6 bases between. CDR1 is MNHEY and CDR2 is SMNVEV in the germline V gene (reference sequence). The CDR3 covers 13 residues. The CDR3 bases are TGTGCCAGCAGACAGGGTAGCAATCAGCCCCAGCATTTT. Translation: CASRQGSNQPQHF.

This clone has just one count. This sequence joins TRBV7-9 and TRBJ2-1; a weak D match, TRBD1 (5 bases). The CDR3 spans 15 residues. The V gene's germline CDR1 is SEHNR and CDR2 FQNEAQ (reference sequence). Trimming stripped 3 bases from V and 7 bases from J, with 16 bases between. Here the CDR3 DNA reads TGTGCCAGCAGCTTTAGGCAGGGAACATTGAATGAGCAGTTCTTC. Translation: CASSFRQGTLNEQFF.

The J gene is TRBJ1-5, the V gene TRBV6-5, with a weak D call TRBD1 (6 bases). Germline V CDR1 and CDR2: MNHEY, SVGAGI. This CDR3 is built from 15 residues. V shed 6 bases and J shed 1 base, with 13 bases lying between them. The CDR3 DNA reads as TGTGCCAGCAGACCACAGGGTATCAGCAATCAGCCCCAGCATTTT. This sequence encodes CASRPQGISNQPQHF.

The CDR3 region has the DNA TGTGCCAGCAGTCCGGGACTAGCGGGAGGGACCTACGAGCAGTACTTC. Translation gives CASSPGLAGGTYEQYF. The rearrangement joins TRBV2 to TRBJ2-7; TRBD2 matches 16 bases. There are 16 residues in the CDR3. After removal of 5 bases from V and 2 bases from J, the junction contained 3 bases not matched to a gene. From germline, CDR1 is SNHLY and CDR2 FYNNEI.

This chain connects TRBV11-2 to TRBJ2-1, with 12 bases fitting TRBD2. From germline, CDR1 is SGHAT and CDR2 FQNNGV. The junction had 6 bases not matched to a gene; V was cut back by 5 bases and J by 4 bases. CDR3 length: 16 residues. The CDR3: CASSTRLAGAYNEQFF. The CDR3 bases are TGTGCCAGCAGCACCCGACTAGCGGGAGCTTACAATGAGCAGTTCTTC.

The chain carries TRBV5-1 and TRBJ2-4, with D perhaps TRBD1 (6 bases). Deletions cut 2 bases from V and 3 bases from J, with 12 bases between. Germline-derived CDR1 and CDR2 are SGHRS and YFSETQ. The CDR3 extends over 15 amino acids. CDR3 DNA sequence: TGCGCCAGCAGCTTATGGGGGCCCGACAAAAACATTCAGTACTTC. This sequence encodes CASSLWGPDKNIQYF.

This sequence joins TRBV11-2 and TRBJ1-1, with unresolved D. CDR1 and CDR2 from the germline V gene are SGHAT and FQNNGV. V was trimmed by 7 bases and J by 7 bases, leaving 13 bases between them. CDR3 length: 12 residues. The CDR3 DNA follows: TGTGCCAGCATCCCCCGAAGCGGTGAAGCTTTCTTT. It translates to CASIPRSGEAFF.

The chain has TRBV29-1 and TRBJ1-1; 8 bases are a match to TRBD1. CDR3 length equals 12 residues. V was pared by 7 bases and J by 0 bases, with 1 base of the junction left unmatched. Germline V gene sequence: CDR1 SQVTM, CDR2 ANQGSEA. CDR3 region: CSGQGLNTEAFF. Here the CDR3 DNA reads TGCAGCGGACAGGGGTTGAACACTGAAGCTTTCTTT.

As DNA, the CDR3 is TGTGCCAGCAGCAACTCAAGGGGGCCTACTAATGAAAAACTGTTTTTT. Protein: CASSNSRGPTNEKLFF. The rearrangement links TRBV7-2 to TRBJ1-4; 7 nucleotides line up with TRBD1. CDR1 is SGHTA and CDR2 is FQGNSA in the germline V gene. This CDR3 spans 16 amino acids. Trimming at V came to 5 bases and at J to 2 bases, leaving 8 bases not matched to a gene.

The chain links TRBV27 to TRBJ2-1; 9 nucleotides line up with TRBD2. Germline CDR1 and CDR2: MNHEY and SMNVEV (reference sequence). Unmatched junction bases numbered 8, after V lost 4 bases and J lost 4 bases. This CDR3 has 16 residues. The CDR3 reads CASSSLSSGSYNEQFF. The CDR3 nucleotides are TGTGCCAGCAGTTCCCTGAGTAGCGGGAGTTACAATGAGCAGTTCTTC.